The 5 T cell receptor beta chains listed next were all sequenced from one sample in a study of blood T cell repertoires in COVID-19. TCRdb's copy holds only in-frame clones and misses some; the assay was immunoSEQ multiplex PCR. The profile covers some 150,000 clones, with over 75% appearing a single time and roughly 2.9% taken by the ten largest. What was sequenced was PBMCs or T cells enriched from blood (not recorded which). Source of these receptors: a woman aged 45-60 years who had recovered from COVID-19.

The chain has TRBV5-1 and TRBJ1-2, with 9 bases fitting TRBD1. The J segment lost 7 bases and the V segment lost 4 bases, leaving 8 bases of the junction unmatched. The germline CDR1 and CDR2 sequences are SGHRS and YFSETQ. The CDR3 length is 14 residues. The CDR3 loop is CASSSTGGSGGYTF. CDR3 sequence (DNA): TGCGCCAGCAGCAGCACAGGGGGCTCGGGTGGCTACACCTTC.

The chain is built from TRBV3-1 (or the pseudogene TRBV3-2) and TRBJ1-6; 7 bases map to TRBD1. This CDR3 spans 17 amino acids. The germline V gene encodes CDR1 LGHDT and CDR2 YNNKEL (reference sequence). The junction had 6 bases not matched to a gene; V was cut back by 0 bases and J by 4 bases. The CDR3 spells CASSQDLEQGYNSPLHF. The CDR3 DNA reads TGTGCCAGCAGCCAAGATCTGGAACAGGGGTATAATTCACCCCTCCACTTT.

The rearrangement links TRBV18 to TRBJ1-1, with D unclear. V lost 3 bases to trimming and J lost 0 bases, with 14 bases between them. The germline gives CDR1 KGHSH, CDR2 LQKENI. This CDR3 contains 16 residues. This chain's CDR3 is CASSPYHGRLNTEAFF. The CDR3 DNA follows: TGTGCCAGCTCACCGTACCATGGCCGCTTGAACACTGAAGCTTTCTTT.

V usage is TRBV27 and J usage is TRBJ2-1, with D unclear. CDR3 length: 15 amino acids. The ends were cut back, 0 bases at V and 3 bases at J, with 9 bases in the middle. The germline CDR1 and CDR2 sequences are MNHEY and SMNVEV (reference sequence). The CDR3 bases are TGTGCCAGCAGTTTATCTGAGACATTCTACAATGAGCAGTTCTTC. Translation: CASSLSETFYNEQFF.

CDR3: CAWSVRGRYGQPQHF. The CDR3, as DNA: TGTGCCTGGAGTGTTAGGGGGCGCTATGGTCAGCCCCAGCATTTT. V is TRBV30 and J is TRBJ1-5; TRBD1 matches 7 bases. Germline values: CDR1 GTSNPN, CDR2 SVGIG (reference sequence). V lost 0 bases to trimming and J lost 6 bases; unmatched junction nucleotides: 8. The CDR3 runs to 15 residues.